The 21 T cell receptor beta chains in this list originate from one sample, sequenced in a study of T cell responses to AZD1222 COVID-19 vaccine. The data were produced by immunoSEQ multiplex PCR, yet TCRdb's version contains in-frame clones alone and is incomplete. Of 90,000 to 120,000 clones listed, approximately 90% are singletons. The specimen was peripheral blood, collected on day 0 of AZD1222 vaccination. The origin of the receptors is an adult in good health.

The chain combines TRBV15 with TRBJ2-1, with 13 bases fitting TRBD2. The junction had 3 bases not matched to a gene; V was cut back by 5 bases and J by 5 bases. From germline, CDR1 is LNHNV and CDR2 YYDKDF (reference sequence). The CDR3 runs to 15 residues. The DNA for the CDR3 is TGTGCCACCAGCTCTGGACTAGCGGGAGACAATGAGCAGTTCTTC. Encoded protein: CATSSGLAGDNEQFF.

This sequence joins TRBV5-8 and TRBJ1-1; no firm D call. CDR3 size: 16 residues. Germline V gives CDR1 SGHTS, CDR2 YDEGEE. Trimming cost V 2 bases and J 1 base, with 15 bases left between them. CDR3 bases: TGTGCCAGCAGCTTCGAAAGTGGAGGGTCGAACACTGAAGCTTTCTTT. Translation gives CASSFESGGSNTEAFF.

This chain uses TRBV12-3 or TRBV12-4 with TRBJ2-1; no clear D. V shed 6 bases and J shed 7 bases, with 13 bases lying between them. The CDR3 consists of 13 residues. The CDR3 coding sequence is TGTGCCAGCAGCTCCCGCCTTAAAAATGAGCAGTTCTTC. This codes for CASSSRLKNEQFF.

The rearrangement joins TRBV7-2 to TRBJ2-5; D might be TRBD1 or TRBD2, each matching 5 bases. Germline-derived CDR1 and CDR2 are SGHTA and FQGNSA. This CDR3 contains 15 residues. The V end was cut by 4 bases, the J end by 5 bases, with 17 bases between. DNA of the CDR3: TGTGCCAGCAGCTCCACCGGGACCCTGGGCGAGACCCAGTACTTC. This codes for CASSSTGTLGETQYF.

The chain recombines TRBV6-6 with TRBJ1-5, with a possible D match to TRBD1 (5 bases). This CDR3 is built from 16 residues. CDR1 is MNHNY, CDR2 SVGAGI, per germline (reference sequence). V shed 5 bases and J shed 0 bases, with 14 bases lying between them. CDR3 residues: CASSRTGGVSNQPQHF. CDR3 nucleotide sequence: TGTGCCAGCAGTCGAACCGGGGGGGTTAGCAATCAGCCCCAGCATTTT.

This clone appeared a few times. The chain couples TRBV11-2 to TRBJ1-3; D is unclear. Germline V gene lookup returns CDR1 SGHAT and CDR2 FQNNGV. The CDR3 spans 13 residues. V lost 5 bases, J lost 5 bases, and 10 bases lay in between. In DNA form, the CDR3 reads TGTGCCAGCAGCCCAGGTGGAAGAAACACCATATATTTT. It encodes CASSPGGRNTIYF.

The chain is built from TRBV5-4 and TRBJ2-4, with TRBD1 matching 7 bases. The CDR3 is made up of 16 amino acids. Trimming cost V 6 bases and J 4 bases; bases outside gene matches: 13. Germline CDR1 SGHNT, CDR2 YYREEE (reference sequence). Here the CDR3 DNA reads TGTGCCAGCACCTGGACAGGCGGCTCGACGAAAAACATTCAGTACTTC. Translated: CASTWTGGSTKNIQYF. The variable domain in full, with the rest retrieved from reference TRBV5-4 and TRBJ2-4, is ETGVTQSPTHLIKTRGQQVTLRCSSQSGHNTVSWYQQALGQGPQFIFQYYREEENGRGNFPPRFSGLQFPNYSSELNVNALELDDSALYLCASTWTGGSTKNIQYFGAGTRLSVL.

This rearrangement joins TRBV27 to TRBJ1-5; 10 bases align to TRBD1. In germline, CDR1 is MNHEY, CDR2 SMNVEV (reference sequence). V lost 7 bases, J lost 6 bases, and 12 bases stayed unmatched. This CDR3 contains 16 residues. Here the CDR3 reads CASTLGGQGLSQPQHF. For the CDR3, the DNA is TGTGCCAGCACCCTGGGGGGACAGGGGTTGTCTCAGCCCCAGCATTTT.

This clone was observed a few times. The genes are TRBV11-2 and TRBJ1-3, with 10 bases fitting TRBD1. V shed 5 bases, J shed 2 bases, and the junction held 9 bases outside the gene matches. CDR3 length: 17 amino acids. CDR1 is SGHAT and CDR2 is FQNNGV in the germline V gene. The CDR3 sequence: CASSRRQGAYTGNTIYF. CDR3 sequence (DNA): TGTGCCAGCAGCCGCCGACAGGGGGCTTACACTGGAAACACCATATATTTT.

The rearrangement joins TRBV2 to TRBJ2-2; a possible D gene is TRBD1 (6 bases). CDR3 length: 13 residues. Germline-derived CDR1 and CDR2 are SNHLY and FYNNEI. Trimming shortened V by 6 bases and J by 8 bases, and 13 bases separated the two germline ends. The CDR3 bases are TGTGCCAGCAGAGTAAGGGGGTCTGGGGAGCTGTTTTTT. The encoded protein is CASRVRGSGELFF.

This rearrangement joins TRBV3-1 (or the pseudogene TRBV3-2) to TRBJ2-5, with TRBD2 matching 13 bases. The germline CDR1 and CDR2 sequences are LGHDT and YNNKEL (reference sequence). The CDR3 runs 15 residues. The ends lost 1 base at V and 5 bases at J; junction bases unmatched: 1. The CDR3 protein is CASSQGLAGGETQYF. The CDR3 DNA is TGTGCCAGCAGCCAAGGACTAGCGGGGGGTGAGACCCAGTACTTC.

The gene calls are TRBV18 and TRBJ1-1; D is possibly TRBD1 (6 bases). The length of the CDR3 is 16 residues. Germline lookup yields CDR1 KGHSH and CDR2 LQKENI. V lost 0 bases to trimming and J lost 0 bases, with 11 bases between them. For the CDR3, the DNA is TGTGCCAGCTCACCACCGGTCGGGGACATGAACACTGAAGCTTTCTTT. The encoded protein is CASSPPVGDMNTEAFF.

This chain links TRBV21-1 with TRBJ1-1; the table's D call, TRBD1, was not checked against the DNA. TRBV21-1 is assigned pseudogene status. The CDR3 runs to 17 residues. The CDR3 loop is CASSPPGQGPMNTEAFF. Here the CDR3 DNA reads TGTGCCAGCAGCCCCCCGGGACAAGGCCCCATGAACACTGAAGCTTTCTTT.

The chain combines TRBV11-3 with TRBJ1-2; D gene ambiguous. CDR1 is SGHNT and CDR2 is YENEEA in the germline V gene. The length of the CDR3 is 13 residues. V shed 2 bases and J shed 6 bases, with 10 bases lying between them. The CDR3, as DNA: TGTGCCAGCAGCTTACCCACCGGCGATGGCTACACCTTC. This sequence encodes CASSLPTGDGYTF.

The rearrangement joins TRBV19 to TRBJ2-1, with 7 bases fitting TRBD2. CDR3 length: 17 residues. Trimming cost V 6 bases and J 4 bases; bases outside gene matches: 15. The germline gives CDR1 LNHDA, CDR2 SQIVND (reference sequence). CDR3 DNA sequence: TGTGCCAGTAGCCGTCAAGGACGGGGGGACCCATACAATGAGCAGTTCTTC. Amino acid sequence: CASSRQGRGDPYNEQFF.

The chain has TRBV13 and TRBJ1-1, with TRBD1 as a possible D gene (6 bases). The CDR3 length is 11 residues. V was pared by 6 bases and J by 8 bases, with 10 bases between. From germline, CDR1 is PRHDT and CDR2 FYEKMQ (reference sequence). CDR3 nucleotide sequence: TGTGCCAGCAGTTACAGGGCGGAAGCTTTCTTT. It yields the protein CASSYRAEAFF.

The CDR3 nucleotides are TGTGCCAGCAGTTATCTTGTCCAGCCCCAGCATTTT. It is translated as CASSYLVQPQHF. This chain joins TRBV6-2 or TRBV6-3 and TRBJ1-5, with D unclear. CDR3 length equals 12 residues. Germline CDR1 reads MNHEY; CDR2 reads SVGEGT. Deletions cut 3 bases from V and 7 bases from J, with 7 bases between.

The genes are TRBV27 and TRBJ2-7, with D possibly TRBD1 on 6 matching bases. The CDR3 spans 15 residues. From germline, CDR1 is MNHEY and CDR2 SMNVEV (reference sequence). Trimming cost V 7 bases and J 1 base, with 17 bases left between them. Here the CDR3 reads CASTPLQGTSYEQYF. CDR3 bases: TGTGCCAGCACCCCCTTACAGGGTACATCCTACGAGCAGTACTTC.

This chain joins TRBV24-1 and TRBJ2-1; 7 nucleotides line up with TRBD2. Looked up from germline, CDR1 is KGHDR and CDR2 is SFDVKD. The CDR3 sequence is 14 residues long. V gave up 5 bases and J gave up 3 bases; unmatched junction bases: 3. CDR3 loop: CATSGGGGYNEQFF. Here the CDR3 DNA reads TGTGCCACCAGTGGTGGCGGGGGCTACAATGAGCAGTTCTTC.

The chain links TRBV2 to TRBJ1-5, with no clear D. Germline V CDR1 and CDR2: SNHLY, FYNNEI. Trimming removed 7 bases from V and 1 base from J, with 5 bases in between. The CDR3 sequence is 12 residues long. CDR3 loop: CASKDSNQPQHF. The CDR3 DNA is TGTGCCAGCAAAGACAGCAATCAGCCCCAGCATTTT.

V is TRBV27 and J is TRBJ2-7; 8 bases fit TRBD1. V lost 0 bases and J lost 3; bases outside the gene matches: 7. This CDR3 spans 16 amino acids. Germline loops: CDR1 MNHEY, CDR2 SMNVEV (reference sequence). The DNA of the CDR3 is TGTGCCAGCAGTTTATCTGAGACAGGGGTTCTCTACGAGCAGTACTTC. It translates to CASSLSETGVLYEQYF.